This is a list of T cell receptor beta chains from one sample in a study of cytomegalovirus exposure and HLA in healthy donors. Assay: immunoSEQ multiplex PCR; the TCRdb copy retains only in-frame clones and omits some. Here the sample spans about 160,000 clones, 80% to 85% being singletons. Sequencing was done on a sample of PBMCs. The receptors were gathered from a human donor in good health. The CDR3 runs from the conserved cysteine through the conserved F or W. Each record gives: D gene, clone size, J gene, V gene, CDR3 protein, CDR3 DNA. The D gene is left open where the match is weak. Not all rows give a size; the values are once, few, many and, for expanded clones, a class.

D: TRBD1
size: once
J: TRBJ2-7
V: TRBV7-2
CDR3: CASSLLDRDHEQYF
DNA: TGTGCCAGCAGCTTACTCGACAGGGACCACGAGCAGTACTTC

D: NA
size: NA
J: TRBJ1-5
V: TRBV6-1
CDR3: CASTRNRVRDQPQHF
DNA: TGTGCCAGCACCCGAAACAGGGTTAGGGATCAGCCCCAGCATTTT

D: NA
size: few
J: TRBJ2-1
V: TRBV11-2
CDR3: CASSLSGTETYEQFF
DNA: TGTGCCAGCAGCTTGTCCGGGACTGAGACATATGAGCAGTTCTTC

D: NA
size: NA
J: TRBJ1-1
V: TRBV21-1
CDR3: CASSLRQGGTEAFF
DNA: TGTGCCAGCAGCCTACGACAGGGGGGGACTGAAGCTTTCTTT

D: TRBD1
size: NA
J: TRBJ2-7
V: TRBV7-2
CDR3: CASSLVGDRGNEQYF
DNA: TGTGCCAGCAGCTTGGTGGGGGACAGGGGGAACGAGCAGTACTTC

D: NA
size: NA
J: TRBJ2-2
V: TRBV10-3
CDR3: CAISEPGVTGELFF
DNA: TGTGCCATCAGTGAGCCAGGGGTTACCGGGGAGCTGTTTTTT

D: TRBD1
size: NA
J: TRBJ1-4
V: TRBV7-8
CDR3: CASSFTHLQGEKLFF
DNA: TGTGCCAGCAGCTTCACGCATCTACAGGGGGAAAAACTGTTTTTT

D: TRBD1
size: once
J: TRBJ2-2
V: TRBV10-3
CDR3: CAIKRQGVGGELFF
DNA: TGTGCCATCAAGCGTCAGGGGGTCGGCGGGGAGCTGTTTTTT

D: TRBD1
size: NA
J: TRBJ1-3
V: TRBV6-5
CDR3: CASSATGSGNTIYF
DNA: TGTGCCAGCAGTGCGACAGGGTCAGGAAACACCATATATTTT

D: NA
size: NA
J: TRBJ2-7
V: TRBV7-9
CDR3: CASSLVGAYEQYF
DNA: TGTGCCAGCAGCTTGGTAGGAGCCTACGAGCAGTACTTC

D: TRBD1
size: NA
J: TRBJ2-7
V: TRBV4-3
CDR3: CASSLQRTGMYEQYF
DNA: TGCGCCAGCAGCCTCCAGAGGACAGGGATGTACGAGCAGTACTTC

D: NA
size: few
J: TRBJ1-5
V: TRBV7-7
CDR3: CASSLGANQPQHF
DNA: TGTGCTAGCAGCCTAGGTGCGAATCAGCCCCAGCATTTT

D: NA
size: NA
J: TRBJ1-3
V: TRBV25-1
CDR3: CASSLQGIAGNTIYF
DNA: TGTGCCAGCAGTCTACAGGGCATTGCTGGAAACACCATATATTTT

D: NA
size: NA
J: TRBJ1-5
V: TRBV6-1
CDR3: CASKDPQGQPQHF
DNA: TGTGCCAGCAAGGACCCACAGGGACAGCCCCAGCATTTT

D: NA
size: NA
J: TRBJ2-2
V: TRBV13
CDR3: CASSSNEPNTGELFF
DNA: TGTGCCAGCAGCTCTAATGAACCGAACACCGGGGAGCTGTTTTTT

D: NA
size: NA
J: TRBJ2-7
V: TRBV2
CDR3: CASSLRSGTYEQYF
DNA: TGTGCCAGCAGTCTGCGCTCAGGCACCTACGAGCAGTACTTC

D: TRBD1
size: NA
J: TRBJ2-7
V: TRBV19
CDR3: CASTKDRADEQYF
DNA: TGTGCCAGTACCAAGGACAGGGCGGACGAGCAGTACTTC

D: TRBD1
size: NA
J: TRBJ1-4
V: TRBV7-9
CDR3: CASSQATGWGEKLFF
DNA: TGTGCCAGCAGTCAAGCGACAGGGTGGGGTGAAAAACTGTTTTTT

D: NA
size: NA
J: TRBJ2-7
V: TRBV11-3
CDR3: CASSSPLEQYF
DNA: TGTGCCAGCAGCTCTCCCCTTGAGCAGTACTTC

D: TRBD1
size: NA
J: TRBJ1-6
V: TRBV7-2
CDR3: CASSPPGQGNSPLHF
DNA: TGTGCCAGCAGCCCACCGGGACAGGGGAATTCACCCCTCCACTTT

D: NA
size: few
J: TRBJ1-2
V: TRBV19
CDR3: CASTGRDYGYTF
DNA: TGTGCCAGTACCGGCAGGGATTATGGCTACACCTTC

D: NA
size: NA
J: TRBJ2-7
V: TRBV4-1
CDR3: CASSRFFPTDVQYF
DNA: TGCGCCAGCAGCCGTTTTTTTCCGACAGACGTGCAGTACTTC

D: TRBD1
size: NA
J: TRBJ1-2
V: TRBV5-8
CDR3: CASSLGTASNYGYTF
DNA: TGTGCCAGCAGCCTGGGGACAGCTTCTAACTATGGCTACACCTTC

D: TRBD1
size: NA
J: TRBJ1-1
V: TRBV5-6
CDR3: CASKDEGTGNTEAFF
DNA: TGTGCCAGCAAAGACGAGGGGACAGGGAACACTGAAGCTTTCTTT

D: NA
size: NA
J: TRBJ2-2
V: TRBV6-6
CDR3: CASSYTRVGGELFF
DNA: TGTGCCAGCAGTTACACCCGGGTTGGCGGGGAGCTGTTTTTT

D: NA
size: NA
J: TRBJ1-2
V: TRBV5-4
CDR3: CASSFSVIANYGYTF
DNA: TGTGCCAGCAGCTTTTCGGTTATAGCTAACTATGGCTACACCTTC

D: TRBD1
size: NA
J: TRBJ2-7
V: TRBV5-4
CDR3: CASSPDPGQGIYEQYF
DNA: TGTGCCAGCAGCCCTGATCCGGGACAGGGCATCTACGAGCAGTACTTC

D: NA
size: NA
J: TRBJ2-5
V: TRBV7-7
CDR3: CASSGGGYLETQYF
DNA: TGTGCTAGCAGCGGAGGGGGCTATCTGGAGACCCAGTACTTC

D: NA
size: once
J: TRBJ1-1
V: TRBV2
CDR3: CASSEVYVGGGEAFF
DNA: TGTGCCAGCAGTGAAGTTTATGTAGGGGGGGGTGAAGCTTTCTTT

D: TRBD1
size: NA
J: TRBJ2-2
V: TRBV2
CDR3: CASRKDRAEVSGELFF
DNA: TGTGCCAGCAGGAAAGACAGGGCGGAGGTTTCGGGGGAGCTGTTTTTT

D: NA
size: NA
J: TRBJ2-7
V: TRBV5-1
CDR3: CASSLGSGSYEQYF
DNA: TGCGCCAGCAGCTTGGGATCGGGGTCCTACGAGCAGTACTTC

D: TRBD1
size: NA
J: TRBJ1-1
V: TRBV6-5
CDR3: CASRGQGARAFF
DNA: TGTGCCAGCAGAGGACAGGGGGCGAGGGCTTTCTTT

D: NA
size: once
J: TRBJ1-2
V: TRBV6-4
CDR3: CASSDSGGASSGYTF
DNA: TGTGCCAGCAGTGACTCCGGGGGGGCCAGTAGTGGCTACACCTTC

D: NA
size: NA
J: TRBJ2-1
V: TRBV4-3
CDR3: CASSQDPSNPNEQFF
DNA: TGCGCCAGCAGCCAAGATCCTAGTAACCCTAATGAGCAGTTCTTC

D: TRBD1
size: NA
J: TRBJ1-3
V: TRBV11-2
CDR3: CASSPRNGQGPGNTIYF
DNA: TGTGCCAGCAGCCCGAGGAACGGACAGGGGCCTGGAAACACCATATATTTT

D: NA
size: NA
J: TRBJ1-1
V: TRBV11-2
CDR3: CASSSEGRGTEAFF
DNA: TGTGCCAGCAGCTCCGAGGGCAGAGGCACTGAAGCTTTCTTT

D: NA
size: NA
J: TRBJ2-3
V: TRBV4-1
CDR3: CASSPPSADTQYF
DNA: TGCGCCAGCAGCCCCCCTTCGGCAGATACGCAGTATTTT

D: NA
size: NA
J: TRBJ1-2
V: TRBV7-9
CDR3: CASSWGGEGYGYTF
DNA: TGTGCCAGCAGCTGGGGAGGGGAGGGCTATGGCTACACCTTC

D: NA
size: NA
J: TRBJ1-2
V: TRBV2
CDR3: CAGDWGYTF
DNA: TGTGCCGGAGATTGGGGCTACACCTTC

D: NA
size: NA
J: TRBJ1-6
V: TRBV5-1
CDR3: CASSFDRPRDSPLHF
DNA: TGCGCCAGCAGCTTTGACAGGCCGAGGGATTCACCCCTCCACTTT

D: NA
size: NA
J: TRBJ1-1
V: TRBV7-2
CDR3: CASSPGNSLTEAFF
DNA: TGTGCCAGCAGCCCCGGTAATTCTCTGACTGAAGCTTTCTTT

D: NA
size: NA
J: TRBJ1-1
V: TRBV29-1
CDR3: CSVEDRGRTEAFF
DNA: TGCAGCGTTGAAGATCGGGGTCGCACTGAAGCTTTCTTT

D: TRBD1
size: NA
J: TRBJ1-3
V: TRBV7-2
CDR3: CASSLDRGQAGNTIYF
DNA: TGTGCCAGCAGCTTAGACAGGGGGCAAGCTGGAAACACCATATATTTT

D: NA
size: NA
J: TRBJ2-7
V: TRBV2
CDR3: CASMRGGYEQYF
DNA: TGTGCCAGCATGAGAGGGGGTTACGAGCAGTACTTC

D: NA
size: NA
J: TRBJ1-1
V: TRBV7-9
CDR3: CASSRGHMNTEAFF
DNA: TGTGCCAGCAGCCGGGGACATATGAACACTGAAGCTTTCTTT

D: TRBD1
size: NA
J: TRBJ2-5
V: TRBV5-4
CDR3: CASSITGDQETQYF
DNA: TGTGCCAGCAGCATCACAGGGGACCAAGAGACCCAGTACTTC

D: NA
size: NA
J: TRBJ1-6
V: TRBV27
CDR3: CASSHWGGNSPLHF
DNA: TGTGCCAGCAGCCACTGGGGAGGTAATTCACCCCTCCACTTT

D: TRBD1
size: NA
J: TRBJ2-7
V: TRBV5-4
CDR3: CASSSPGTGAFF
DNA: TGTGCCAGCAGCTCACCCGGGACAGGGGCTTTCTTC

D: NA
size: NA
J: TRBJ2-3
V: TRBV10-1
CDR3: CASSELSTDTQYF
DNA: TGCGCCAGCAGTGAGTTAAGCACAGATACGCAGTATTTT

D: NA
size: NA
J: TRBJ1-6
V: TRBV11-3
CDR3: CASSLGVDQNSPLHF
DNA: TGTGCCAGCAGCTTGGGAGTGGACCAGAATTCACCCCTCCACTTT

D: NA
size: NA
J: TRBJ1-5
V: TRBV11-3
CDR3: CASSLVFKGEAQPQHF
DNA: TGTGCCAGCAGCTTAGTGTTTAAGGGGGAAGCGCAGCCCCAGCATTTT

D: TRBD1
size: NA
J: TRBJ2-1
V: TRBV11-2
CDR3: CASSSSLTGGSYNEQFF
DNA: TGTGCCAGCAGCTCGTCCTTAACAGGGGGGTCCTACAATGAGCAGTTCTTC

D: NA
size: few
J: TRBJ1-5
V: TRBV14
CDR3: CASSRGINQPQHF
DNA: TGTGCCAGCAGCCGAGGGATCAATCAGCCCCAGCATTTT

D: NA
size: NA
J: TRBJ2-1
V: TRBV4-3
CDR3: CASSQDGLLGSYNEQFF
DNA: TGCGCCAGCAGCCAAGATGGGCTACTAGGCTCCTACAATGAGCAGTTCTTC

D: NA
size: NA
J: TRBJ2-7
V: TRBV6-5
CDR3: CASTYAGAREQYF
DNA: TGTGCCAGCACCTACGCAGGGGCGAGGGAGCAGTACTTC